The 18 T cell receptor beta chains presented below share a single source sample, sequenced in a study of T cells after yellow fever vaccination (dated by TCRdb to about 2019). Library preparation used 5' RACE. The listed sequencing device is Illumina HiSeq 2500. TCRdb cleaned the public reads at Q25 with fastp, built clones with MiXCR and kept in-frame beta chains. Here each entry gathers all rows of one CDR3 protein and keeps the most common genes and DNA. Within this sample are 140,000 to 150,000 distinct CDR3 sequences, with about 6.2% of them counted one time only. Together, the top ten hold more than 0.55% of the sample. The label giving this sample's treatment or condition can be read as: live attenuated yellow fever vaccine strain. Sequenced here: CD4+ T cells sorted from PBMCs, sampled 10 days after the yellow fever booster vaccination. Source of these receptors: a young man who received the YFV17D yellow fever vaccine.

The chain links TRBV7-2 to TRBJ1-1; D might be TRBD1 (5 bases). V was trimmed by 8 bases and J by 2 bases, leaving 15 bases between them. The germline V gene encodes CDR1 SGHTA and CDR2 FQGNSA. This CDR3 is 14 amino acids long. The CDR3 region has the DNA TGTGCCAGCGGTCGAAGCAGGGCAAACACTGAAGCTTTCTTT. The encoded protein is CASGRSRANTEAFF.

This clonotype showed up many times. The rearrangement joins TRBV12-3 or TRBV12-4 to TRBJ1-1, with a weak D call TRBD1 (6 bases). Between the trimmed V and J ends, which lost 6 bases and 6 bases, there was a span of 17 bases. This CDR3 is built from 14 residues. CDR3 protein: CASSLLQGRPEAFF. The CDR3 DNA sequence: TGTGCCAGCAGCCTGTTACAGGGCCGCCCTGAAGCTTTCTTT.

This clonotype was counted ten times or more. V is TRBV2 and J is TRBJ2-5; 9 nucleotides match TRBD2. Trimming cost V 7 bases and J 5 bases; bases outside gene matches: 8. Per the germline V gene, CDR1 is SNHLY and CDR2 is FYNNEI. This CDR3 has 14 residues. DNA for the CDR3: TGTGCCAGCAAGCAGCTAGCGGGATTGGAGACCCAGTACTTC. This sequence encodes CASKQLAGLETQYF.

Notes on this clonotype: This may be a read error, as it is one base from a much larger clone. V and J are TRBV20-1 and TRBJ2-2; D may match TRBD1 or TRBD2 (5 bases each). The CDR3 has 14 residues. Trimming shortened V by 5 bases and J by 4 bases, and 14 bases separated the two germline ends. Germline CDR1 is DFQATT and CDR2 is SNEGSKA (reference sequence). The CDR3 nucleotides are TGCAGTGCTGTACAGGAGGCGGGCACCGGGGAGCTGTTTTTT. Translation gives CSAVQEAGTGELFF.

This clonotype was counted at least ten times. The rearrangement joins TRBV10-3 to TRBJ2-7; 7 bases align to TRBD1. This CDR3 spans 14 amino acids. The germline gives CDR1 ENHRY, CDR2 SYGVKD. Trimming cost V 10 bases and J 3 bases; bases outside gene matches: 12. The CDR3 loop is CATGHRQGDYEQYF. DNA for the CDR3: TGTGCCACAGGGCACAGACAGGGTGACTACGAGCAGTACTTC.

This clonotype was picked up many times. The chain links TRBV7-8 to TRBJ2-1; TRBD1 aligns across 12 bases. The CDR3 runs 20 residues. V gave up 4 bases and J gave up 4 bases; unmatched junction bases: 17. CDR1 SGHVS and CDR2 FQNEAQ come from the germline V gene. CDR3 sequence reads: CASSSYRGQGAREDYNEQFF. CDR3 coding DNA: TGTGCCAGCAGCTCATACCGGGGACAGGGGGCCCGGGAGGATTACAATGAGCAGTTCTTC. The full variable domain, with the rest looked up from reference TRBV7-8 and TRBJ2-1, is GAGVSQSPRYKVAKRGQDVALRCDPISGHVSLFWYQQALGQGPEFLTYFQNEAQLDKSGLPSDRFFAERPEGSVSTLKIQRTQQEDSAVYLCASSSYRGQGAREDYNEQFFGPGTRLTVL.

Ten or more counts support this clonotype. The genes are TRBV7-3 and TRBJ2-7, with D perhaps matching TRBD1 (6 bases). The germline V gene has CDR1 SGHTA and CDR2 FQGTGA. V was pared by 2 bases and J by 2 bases, with 7 bases between. The CDR3 runs to 13 residues. The CDR3 here is CASSLGQPYEQYF. CDR3 nucleotide sequence: TGTGCCAGCAGCTTAGGACAGCCCTACGAGCAGTACTTC.

This clonotype was observed many times. The genes are TRBV5-5 and TRBJ2-1, with D possibly being TRBD2 (5 bases). The germline gives CDR1 SGHKS, CDR2 YYEKEE (reference sequence). V lost 5 bases and J lost 9, with 9 bases in between. There are 11 residues in the CDR3. The CDR3 DNA reads TGTGCCAGCAGACTAGTTCTTGAGCAGTTCTTC. Translated: CASRLVLEQFF. Looking up the rest from reference TRBV5-5 and TRBJ2-1 gives the full variable domain: DAGVTQSPTHLIKTRGQQVTLRCSPISGHKSVSWYQQVLGQGPQFIFQYYEKEERGRGNFPDRFSARQFPNYSSELNVNALLLGDSALYLCASRLVLEQFFGPGTRLTVL.

In this sample, this clonotype turned up many times. The V and J genes are TRBV20-1 and TRBJ2-1; D may be TRBD1 or TRBD2 (6 bases each). The CDR3 contains 15 residues. V lost 1 base and J 7 bases, leaving 17 bases between the germline ends. The germline V gene encodes CDR1 DFQATT and CDR2 SNEGSKA (reference sequence). CDR3 residues: CSARGGAPAMNEQFF. The CDR3 DNA follows: TGCAGTGCTAGAGGGGGGGCTCCGGCCATGAATGAGCAGTTCTTC.

Details on this clonotype: A read error may be the cause here, since a much bigger clone is one base away. This chain uses TRBV4-3 with TRBJ1-6; D uncertain. Germline V lookup: CDR1 LGHNA, CDR2 YSLEER. This CDR3 comprises 17 residues. The V end lost 0 bases, the J end lost 10 bases, and 19 bases lay between the germline ends. CDR3 in amino acids: CASSQDRSRSLKSPLHF. As DNA, the CDR3 is TGCGCCAGCAGCCAAGATCGTTCTCGCAGCCTTAAGTCACCCCTCCACTTT.

In this sample, this clonotype turned up many times. The chain combines TRBV19 with TRBJ1-1, with TRBD1 identical over 9 bases. In germline, CDR1 is LNHDA, CDR2 SQIVND (reference sequence). The CDR3 extends over 15 amino acids. Trimming at V came to 9 bases and at J to 3 bases, leaving 11 bases not matched to a gene. CDR3 DNA sequence: TGTGCCAGCCCACAACACAGGGGGCGGGACACTGAAGCTTTCTTT. Protein product: CASPQHRGRDTEAFF.

Points on this clonotype: A read error may be the cause here, since a much bigger clone is one base away. The rearrangement uses TRBV19 and TRBJ1-2, with 8 bases matching TRBD1. The CDR3 loop spans 13 amino acids. Germline V lookup: CDR1 LNHDA, CDR2 SQIVND (reference sequence). Here the CDR3 reads CASSKDREDGYSF. In DNA form, the CDR3 reads TGTGCCAGTAGTAAGGACAGGGAAGACGGCTACTCCTTC.

This clonotype came up many times. This chain joins TRBV28 and TRBJ2-6, with D possibly being TRBD1 (7 bases). V was trimmed by 5 bases and J by 2 bases, leaving 16 bases between them. Germline V gene data show CDR1 as MDHEN and CDR2 as SYDVKM. This CDR3 has 17 residues. CDR3 amino acids: CASSPRGTVTGANVLTF. The CDR3 nucleotides are TGTGCCAGCAGTCCCCGGGGGACAGTCACTGGGGCCAACGTCCTGACTTTC.

With regard to this clonotype: Possible read error: a much larger clone is one base away. This chain joins TRBV5-1 and TRBJ2-5, with TRBD2 matching over 12 bases. This CDR3 has 16 amino acids. CDR1 is SGHRS, CDR2 YFSETQ, per germline. J gave up 4 bases and V 4 bases, and 8 bases lay outside the gene matches. The CDR3 here is CASSKGTSGSPETQYF. As DNA, the CDR3 is TGCGCCAGCAGCAAGGGGACTAGCGGGTCCCCAGAGACCCAGTACTTC.

There are many counts of this clonotype. The chain carries TRBV6-5 and TRBJ2-1; D ambiguous. Germline assignment: CDR1 MNHEY and CDR2 SVGAGI. CDR3 length equals 17 residues. V shed 0 bases and J shed 6 bases, with 18 bases lying between them. CDR3 nucleotides: TGTGCCAGCAGTTACTCGGTGGGCGCCGATAGTCTCAATGAGCAGTTCTTC. This translates into CASSYSVGADSLNEQFF.

This clonotype was observed many times. This sequence joins TRBV5-5 and TRBJ1-2, with 8 bases fitting TRBD1. CDR1 is SGHKS and CDR2 is YYEKEE in the germline V gene (reference sequence). Trimming at V came to 0 bases and at J to 5 bases, leaving 9 bases not matched to a gene. This CDR3 is 16 amino acids long. The chain's CDR3 is CASSLVPSDRVYGYTF. The CDR3 DNA reads TGTGCCAGCAGCTTGGTCCCCTCGGACAGGGTTTATGGCTACACCTTC. Full variable domain (outside the CDR3, taken from reference TRBV5-5 and TRBJ1-2): DAGVTQSPTHLIKTRGQQVTLRCSPISGHKSVSWYQQVLGQGPQFIFQYYEKEERGRGNFPDRFSARQFPNYSSELNVNALLLGDSALYLCASSLVPSDRVYGYTFGSGTRLTVV.

There are many counts of this clonotype. The chain links TRBV21-1 to TRBJ2-1; the table's D call, TRBD2, was not checked against the DNA. TRBV21-1 is a known pseudogene. This CDR3 is 17 amino acids long. The CDR3 DNA reads TGTGCCAGCAGCAAAAAAAGGGTGCGGGAGAATCTGAATGAGCAGTTCTTC. Its translation is CASSKKRVRENLNEQFF.

Of note for this clonotype: This likely stems from a read error, as it lies one base from a far larger clone. Because it lacks the conserved phenylalanine or tryptophan at the end, this CDR3 is likely a read error. The rearrangement joins TRBV3-1 to TRBJ2-5; no clear D. Germline CDR1 and CDR2: LGHDT and YNNKEL (reference sequence). Deletions cut 5 bases from V and 4 bases from J, with 8 bases between. The CDR3 covers 12 residues. The CDR3 DNA reads as TGTGCCAGCAGCTCAACGGGAGAGACCCAGTACCTC. Translated, it gives CASSSTGETQYL.